This T cell receptor beta chain was sequenced in a study of regulatory and conventional T cells in RAG deficiency (dated by TCRdb to 2016 to 2017). Regarding the research as a whole: To compare the diversity and composition of the repertoires of Treg, conventional CD4+ and CD8+ T cells between RAG-deficient patients and healthy controls, the study applied high-throughput TCR beta sequencing.

Findings and caveats that apply to the study as a whole: Markedly lower Shannon entropy and higher Simpson indices were observed in RAG-deficient patients than in control T-cell subpopulations. Unique TCR beta sequences from Treg cells were around 110-fold fewer in Omenn syndrome and CID/AS patients than controls, versus about 9.9-fold for other subsets. Shorter CDR3 lengths were found in all patient T-cell subsets, and >75% Treg-Tconv repertoire overlap at nucleotide and amino acid level was observed in Omenn syndrome patients. Rather than being bona fide Treg cells, the sorted CD25-high CD127-low cells in Omenn syndrome patients may represent peripherally activated cells. Some T-cell subset analyses were not done for some subjects.

Library method: the immunoSEQ multiplex PCR assay. Genomic DNA from the sorted T-cell subsets was used to amplify and sequence rearranged TCR beta chain products. In the original analysis: Shannon entropy and Simpson indices were used to measure the diversity of productive TCR beta rearrangements in each repertoire. To assess clonal expansion, the frequencies of the 100 most abundant productive TCR beta clonotypes were added up as a share of total reads. The TRB repertoires were scored with a self-reactivity index built on which amino acids appear at CDR3beta positions 6 and 7. Two-way ANOVA was used for repertoire analyses, while Student t or Mann-Whitney tests were used for flow cytometric analyses. Held by TCRdb, this immuneACCESS table contains in-frame sequences only and omits some clones. Under half of the omission traces to an unresolved V gene where checked; the cause of the rest is unknown. Clone size and the V and J calls come from that table; the DNA yielded D and trimming. For this sample there are roughly 3,000 clones; around 94% appear just once. Under 8.5% of the sample is taken by the ten largest.

With respect to this clone: Its antigen is currently not known. No much larger clonotype is one base removed from it; base qualities were not supplied.

Before genomic DNA extraction, regulatory T cells were isolated from blood as CD4+CD25-high CD127-low cells. Eight healthy control donors served as the comparison group for repertoire analyses. The CDR3, from cysteine to phenylalanine, totals 14 residues. The entry retains the CDR3 DNA only, 42 bases that are in frame from base 1. V is pruned by 6 bases and J by 9 bases, leaving 9 bases of the junction without a gene match. In the germline V gene, CDR1 corresponds to MDHEN and CDR2 to SYDVKM. These data were also reused for a study on regulatory T cells. That second report states: For the multiplex PCR, 52 forward TRBV primers and 13 reverse TRBJ primers were used, and amplification bias was corrected with both assay-based and computational methods. Patient repertoires showed restricted unique TRB V-J pairs and skewed V and J gene usage, most marked in regulatory T cells. Between CD3G-deficient patients and healthy controls, the study compared T-cell receptor beta repertoires in sorted regulatory T cells, conventional CD4+ T cells and CD8+ T cells. Peripheral blood mononuclear cells were isolated by Ficoll density separation. Within the immunoSEQ assay, multiplex PCR amplified rearranged TRB loci from genomic DNA. TRB amplicons were sequenced using an Illumina HiSeq platform. Custom algorithms error-filtered the raw sequences and aligned them to reference gene sequences, after which the immunoSEQ online tools were used for analysis. The frequencies of productive and nonproductive TRB rearrangements were evaluated among unique sequences as well as among total sequences. Prism software was used to run t tests, Mann-Whitney tests or two-way ANOVA for comparisons between groups.

The rearranged segments are TRBV28 and TRBJ1-5, and TRBD1 aligns with 9 junction nucleotides. This clonotype was sampled from a human donor in good health. Input material: CD4+ Tregs sorted from blood. The base sequence is TGTGCCAGCAGACGGGACAGGGCCCTTCGGCCCCAGCATTTT. Its translation reads: CASRRDRALRPQHF. The full variable domain, completed from the reference TRBV28 and TRBJ1-5 proteins outside the CDR3, reads DVKVTQSSRYLVKRTGEKVFLECVQDMDHENMFWYRQDPGLGLRLIYFSYDVKMKEKGDIPEGYSVSREKKERFSLILESASTNQTSMYLCASRRDRALRPQHFGDGTRLSIL.